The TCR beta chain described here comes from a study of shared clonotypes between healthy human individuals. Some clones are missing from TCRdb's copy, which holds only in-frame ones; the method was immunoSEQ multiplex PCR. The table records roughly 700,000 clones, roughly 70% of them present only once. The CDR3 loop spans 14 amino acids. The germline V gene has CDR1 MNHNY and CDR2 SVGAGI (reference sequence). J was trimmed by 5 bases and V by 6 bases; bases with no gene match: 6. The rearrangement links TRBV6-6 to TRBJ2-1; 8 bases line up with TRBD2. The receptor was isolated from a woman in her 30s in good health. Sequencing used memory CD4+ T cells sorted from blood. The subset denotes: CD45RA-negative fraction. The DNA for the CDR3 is TGTGCCAGCAGAACTAGCGGAGAGGACAATGAGCAGTTCTTC. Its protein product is CASRTSGEDNEQFF.